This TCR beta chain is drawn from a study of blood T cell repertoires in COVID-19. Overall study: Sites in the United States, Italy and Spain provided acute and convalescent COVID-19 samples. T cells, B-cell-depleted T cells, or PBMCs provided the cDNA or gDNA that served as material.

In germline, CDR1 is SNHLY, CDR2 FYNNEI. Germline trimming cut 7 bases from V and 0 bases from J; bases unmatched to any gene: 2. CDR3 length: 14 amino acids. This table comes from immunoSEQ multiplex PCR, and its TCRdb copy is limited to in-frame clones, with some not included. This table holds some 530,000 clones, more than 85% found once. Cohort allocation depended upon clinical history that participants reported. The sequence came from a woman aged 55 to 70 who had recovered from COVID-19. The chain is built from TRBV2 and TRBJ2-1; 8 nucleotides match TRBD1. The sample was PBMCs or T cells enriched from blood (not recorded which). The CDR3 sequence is CASIDRGSYNEQFF. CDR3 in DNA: TGTGCCAGCATCGACAGGGGCTCCTACAATGAGCAGTTCTTC.